This TCR beta chain was identified in a study of T cells in Graves' hyperthyroidism and ophthalmopathy (dated 2019 in TCRdb). In terms of the full investigation: Peripheral blood was collected at initial diagnosis, before any treatment. Whether ophthalmopathy could be predicted prospectively was tested in an independent validation cohort made up of under 20 hyperthyroidism patients plus 17 patients who later progressed to ophthalmopathy. According to the paper, TCR Vbeta CDR3 sequencing was carried out on approximately 140 peripheral blood samples, which came from 40 to 45 ophthalmopathy, under 80 hyperthyroidism and about 17 progressor patients. Following sampling, methimazole starting at 30 mg daily was given to hyperthyroidism patients, and high-dose intravenous methylprednisolone was given to ophthalmopathy patients. TCR V-J signatures able to tell the groups apart were searched for in a discovery cohort of 100 or so patients, of whom 43 had Graves' ophthalmopathy and about 60 had stable Graves' hyperthyroidism. In about 6 Graves' hyperthyroidism patients, the study also compared T-cell repertoires from thyroid tissue with T-cell repertoires from blood. The 95 to 100 discovery patients were randomly divided into training and test sets at a 7:3 ratio.

The CDR3 numbers 18 residues from cysteine through phenylalanine. Of all the DNA, just the CDR3 is kept, 54 bases in frame from base 1. The junction shows trimming of 5 bases on V and 4 bases on J, and the gene matches do not reach 16 bases of it. A patient counted as having stable Graves' hyperthyroidism if no progression to ophthalmopathy occurred over 18 months of follow-up. Hyperthyroidism patients were newly diagnosed, had a disease duration of under 2 months, and were aged 18 to 65 years. Patients with uncontrolled infections, other autoimmune diseases, pregnancy or lactation were excluded. Diagnoses were established on the basis of clinical symptoms, serum thyroxine and TRAb, thyroid ultrasound, and orbital computed tomography. PBMCs were isolated from about 10 ml of fresh peripheral blood by Ficoll-Paque density gradient centrifugation. Total RNA was extracted using Trizol reagent, and RNA quality was assessed on an Agilent 2100 Bioanalyzer.

Comments on this clonotype: Its target antigen remains unknown. Base-call qualities are not available, and no considerably larger clone is one nucleotide away.

Amplification of TCR beta CDR3 regions was carried out from RNA transcripts. The TCR CDR3 was subjected to a first round of RT-PCR using the HTBI primer set and the Qiagen OneStep RT-PCR kit. A second multiplex PCR round built the libraries, followed by size selection and purification. Libraries were sequenced paired-end with 100 bp reads on an Illumina HiSeq2000. The original methods were these. SOAPnuke was used to process the raw data, throwing out any read that contained adapters or uncalled bases, had a mean Phred below 15, or lacked an exact constant-primer or identifier match. COPE v1.2.5 was used to merge high-quality paired reads, and clonotypes were defined as unique nucleotide sequences. MiTCR v1.1 was used to align the clonotypes against IMGT TRBV, TRBD and TRBJ reference segments. The analysis included only V-J combinations with a frequency above 0.0001, which together covered around 99% of the repertoires. A TCS score was defined as the ratio between F50 (clonal expansion) and ExV (chaos), using BLOSUM62-based TCRdist between CDR3 peptides within each V-J. Welch's t-statistics and random forest reduced around 520 V-J features to roughly 13, which were used in a naive Bayes classifier (R e1071). In-frame beta chains were kept once TCRdb had trimmed the public reads at Q25 with fastp and called clones with MiXCR. Rows with a matching CDR3 protein are joined into one entry that keeps the most common DNA and genes. What appears here as the V and J calls and clone size reflects TCRdb's work, not the paper's. The sample includes a few hundred thousand distinct CDR3 sequences, with less than 20% observed a single time. The ten largest clones capture around 7.8% of the sample.

Results and caveats for the whole study, not just this receptor: No statistical method was used to fix the sample size in advance, and group allocation was not hidden from the investigators. Most expanded thyroid clonotypes (frequency above 0.001) were also detected in blood, suggesting blood repertoires may reflect thyroid immune responses. A model built on a 13 V-J signature distinguished ophthalmopathy from stable hyperthyroidism, reaching approximately 89% sensitivity and approximately 81% specificity in cross-validation and 80%/75% in testing. In validation, progression to ophthalmopathy was predicted by the model with 70.59% sensitivity and 72% to 80% specificity, a median of 6.5 months before onset.

Sequenced sample: blood. This sequence uses TRBV12-3 or TRBV12-4 and TRBJ2-1; TRBD2 matches 8 bases in the middle. This receptor was identified in a woman aged 25 to 39 with Graves' hyperthyroidism. The CDR3 region has the sequence CASSRRGGDSALYNEQFF. In nucleotides, the sequence is TGTGCCAGCAGTCGTCGGGGGGGTGACAGTGCACTGTACAATGAGCAGTTCTTC.